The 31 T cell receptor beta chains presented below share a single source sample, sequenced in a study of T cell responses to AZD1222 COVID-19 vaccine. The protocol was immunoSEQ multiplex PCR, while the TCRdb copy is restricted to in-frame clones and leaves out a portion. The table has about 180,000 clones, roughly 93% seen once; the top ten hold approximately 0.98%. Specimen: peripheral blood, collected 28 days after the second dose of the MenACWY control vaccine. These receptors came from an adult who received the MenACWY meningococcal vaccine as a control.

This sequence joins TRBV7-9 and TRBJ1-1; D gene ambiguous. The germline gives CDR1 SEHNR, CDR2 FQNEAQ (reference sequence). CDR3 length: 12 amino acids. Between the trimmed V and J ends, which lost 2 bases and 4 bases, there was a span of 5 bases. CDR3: CASSLSATEAFF. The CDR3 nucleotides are TGTGCCAGCAGCTTAAGTGCCACTGAAGCTTTCTTT.

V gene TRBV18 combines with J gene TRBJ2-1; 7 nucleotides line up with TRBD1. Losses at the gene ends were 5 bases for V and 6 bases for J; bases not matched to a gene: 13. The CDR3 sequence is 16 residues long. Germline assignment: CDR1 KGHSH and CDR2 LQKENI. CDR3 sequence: CASSSYRGHPGNEQFF. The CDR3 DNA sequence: TGTGCCAGCTCATCCTACAGGGGCCATCCGGGCAATGAGCAGTTCTTC.

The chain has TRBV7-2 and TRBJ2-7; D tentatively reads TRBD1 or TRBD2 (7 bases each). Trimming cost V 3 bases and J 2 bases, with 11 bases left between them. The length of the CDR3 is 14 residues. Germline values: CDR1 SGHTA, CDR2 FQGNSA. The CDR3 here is CASSFPGGAYEQYF. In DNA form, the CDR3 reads TGTGCCAGCAGCTTCCCAGGGGGGGCCTACGAGCAGTACTTC.

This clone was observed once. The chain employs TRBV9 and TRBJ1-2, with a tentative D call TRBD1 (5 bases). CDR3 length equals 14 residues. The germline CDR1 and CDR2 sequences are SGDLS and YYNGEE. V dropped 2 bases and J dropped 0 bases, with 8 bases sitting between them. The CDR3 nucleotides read TGTGCCAGCAGCGTGGACACAGCTAACTATGGCTACACCTTC. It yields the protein CASSVDTANYGYTF.

The DNA for the CDR3 is TGTGCCTGGAGTGTACTTCCAGGGAAAGGCTACACCTTC. This gives the protein CAWSVLPGKGYTF. The gene calls are TRBV30 and TRBJ1-2; TRBD1 is a possible D gene (5 bases). The V end was cut by 0 bases, the J end by 8 bases, with 13 bases between. This CDR3 comprises 13 residues. Germline CDR1 is GTSNPN and CDR2 is SVGIG (reference sequence).

In DNA form, the CDR3 reads TGTGCCAGCAGTTGGACGGAAGAGGGTTCACCCCTCCACTTT. Translation: CASSWTEEGSPLHF. The chain couples TRBV6-5 to TRBJ1-6; no firm D call. V was cut by 4 bases and J by 9 bases, with 13 bases left in between. The germline CDR1 and CDR2 sequences are MNHEY and SVGAGI. This CDR3 comprises 14 residues.

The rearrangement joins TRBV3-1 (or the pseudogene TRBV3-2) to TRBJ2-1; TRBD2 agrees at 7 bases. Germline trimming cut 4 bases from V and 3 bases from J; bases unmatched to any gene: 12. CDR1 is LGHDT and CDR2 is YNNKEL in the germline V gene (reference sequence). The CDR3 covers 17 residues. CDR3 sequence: CASSRRQKLANYNEQFF. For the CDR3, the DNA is TGTGCCAGCAGCCGGAGACAAAAACTAGCGAACTACAATGAGCAGTTCTTC.

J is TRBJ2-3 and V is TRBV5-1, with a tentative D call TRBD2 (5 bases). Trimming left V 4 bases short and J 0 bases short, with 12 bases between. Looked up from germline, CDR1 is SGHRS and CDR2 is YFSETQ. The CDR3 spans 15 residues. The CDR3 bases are TGCGCCAGCAGCACACAGACGGGGAGCACAGATACGCAGTATTTT. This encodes CASSTQTGSTDTQYF.

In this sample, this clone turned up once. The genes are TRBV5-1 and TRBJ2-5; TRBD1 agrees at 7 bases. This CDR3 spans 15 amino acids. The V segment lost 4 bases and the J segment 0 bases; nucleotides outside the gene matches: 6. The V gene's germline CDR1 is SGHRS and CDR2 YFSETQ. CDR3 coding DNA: TGCGCCAGCAGCCACGGGACAGCCAACCAAGAGACCCAGTACTTC. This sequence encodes CASSHGTANQETQYF.

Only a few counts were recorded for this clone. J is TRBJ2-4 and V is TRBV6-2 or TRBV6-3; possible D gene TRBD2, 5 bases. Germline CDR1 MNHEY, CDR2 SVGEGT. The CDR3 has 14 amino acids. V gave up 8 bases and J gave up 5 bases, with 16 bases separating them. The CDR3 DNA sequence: TGTGCCAGCTGTTTGGTACCGGAGGAAAACATTCAGTACTTC. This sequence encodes CASCLVPEENIQYF.

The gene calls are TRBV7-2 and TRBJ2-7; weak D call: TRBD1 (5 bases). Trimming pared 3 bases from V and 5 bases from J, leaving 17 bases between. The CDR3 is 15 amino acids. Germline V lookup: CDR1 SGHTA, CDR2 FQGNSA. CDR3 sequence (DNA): TGTGCCAGCAGCTTCGTATCCAGGGTAAGCCACGAGCAGTACTTC. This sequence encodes CASSFVSRVSHEQYF.

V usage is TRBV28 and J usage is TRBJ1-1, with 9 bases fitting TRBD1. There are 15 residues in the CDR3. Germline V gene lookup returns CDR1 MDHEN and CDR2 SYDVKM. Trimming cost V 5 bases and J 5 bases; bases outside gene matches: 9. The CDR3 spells CASSGSGTGMTEAFF. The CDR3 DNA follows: TGTGCCAGCAGTGGATCCGGGACAGGGATGACTGAAGCTTTCTTT.

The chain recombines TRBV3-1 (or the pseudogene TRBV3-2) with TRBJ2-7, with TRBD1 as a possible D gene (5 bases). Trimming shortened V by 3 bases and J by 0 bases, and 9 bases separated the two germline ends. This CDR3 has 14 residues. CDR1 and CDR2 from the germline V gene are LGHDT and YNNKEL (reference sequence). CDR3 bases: TGTGCCAGCAGCCAGACGACAGCCTCCTACGAGCAGTACTTC. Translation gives CASSQTTASYEQYF.

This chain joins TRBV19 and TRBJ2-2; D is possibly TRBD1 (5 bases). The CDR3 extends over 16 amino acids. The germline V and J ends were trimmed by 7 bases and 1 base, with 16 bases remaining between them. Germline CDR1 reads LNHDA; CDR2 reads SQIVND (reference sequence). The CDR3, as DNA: TGTGCCAGTACGGTCGTACAGGCGAAGAACACCGGGGAGCTGTTTTTT. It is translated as CASTVVQAKNTGELFF.

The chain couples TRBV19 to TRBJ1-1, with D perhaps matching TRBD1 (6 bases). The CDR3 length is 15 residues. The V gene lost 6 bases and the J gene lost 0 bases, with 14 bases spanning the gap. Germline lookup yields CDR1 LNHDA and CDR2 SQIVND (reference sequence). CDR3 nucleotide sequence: TGTGCCAGTAGGAGCCCGGGACACCTGAACACTGAAGCTTTCTTT. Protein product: CASRSPGHLNTEAFF.

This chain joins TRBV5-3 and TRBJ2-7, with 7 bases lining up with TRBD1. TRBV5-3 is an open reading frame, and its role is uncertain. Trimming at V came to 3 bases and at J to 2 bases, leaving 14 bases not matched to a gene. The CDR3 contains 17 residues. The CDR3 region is CARSSPEGANRTYEQYF. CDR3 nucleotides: TGTGCCAGAAGCTCCCCAGAGGGGGCTAACAGGACCTACGAGCAGTACTTC.

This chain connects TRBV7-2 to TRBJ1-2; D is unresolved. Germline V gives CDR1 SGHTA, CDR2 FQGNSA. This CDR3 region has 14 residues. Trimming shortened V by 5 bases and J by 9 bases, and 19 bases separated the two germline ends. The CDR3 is CASSAEASRASYTF. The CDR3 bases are TGTGCCAGCAGCGCCGAAGCGTCCCGGGCGAGCTACACCTTC.

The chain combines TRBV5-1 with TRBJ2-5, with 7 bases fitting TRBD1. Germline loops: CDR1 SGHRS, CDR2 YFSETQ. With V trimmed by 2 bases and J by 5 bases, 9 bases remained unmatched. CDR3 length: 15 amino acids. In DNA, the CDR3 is TGCGCCAGCAGCTTTCTTAAAAGGGGACAGGAGACCCAGTACTTC. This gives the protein CASSFLKRGQETQYF. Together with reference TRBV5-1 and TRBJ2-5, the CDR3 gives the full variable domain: KAGVTQTPRYLIKTRGQQVTLSCSPISGHRSVSWYQQTPGQGLQFLFEYFSETQRNKGNFPGRFSGRQFSNSRSEMNVSTLELGDSALYLCASSFLKRGQETQYFGPGTRLLVL.

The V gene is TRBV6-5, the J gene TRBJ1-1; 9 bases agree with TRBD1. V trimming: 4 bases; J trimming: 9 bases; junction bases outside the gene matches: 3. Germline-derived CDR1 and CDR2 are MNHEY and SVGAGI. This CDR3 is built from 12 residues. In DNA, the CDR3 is TGTGCCAGCAGTTCAGGGACAGGGAAAGCTTTCTTT. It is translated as CASSSGTGKAFF.

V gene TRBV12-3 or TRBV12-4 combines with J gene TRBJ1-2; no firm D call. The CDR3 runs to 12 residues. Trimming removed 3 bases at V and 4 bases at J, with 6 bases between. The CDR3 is CASSFNFYGYTF. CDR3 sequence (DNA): TGTGCCAGCAGTTTTAATTTCTATGGCTACACCTTC.

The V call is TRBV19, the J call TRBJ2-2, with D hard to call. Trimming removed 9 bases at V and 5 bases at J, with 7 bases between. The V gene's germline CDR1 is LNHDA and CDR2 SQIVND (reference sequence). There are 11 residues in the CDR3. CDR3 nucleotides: TGTGCCAGCAGATCAACCGGGGAGCTGTTTTTT. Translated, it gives CASRSTGELFF. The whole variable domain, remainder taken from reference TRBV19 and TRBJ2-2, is DGGITQSPKYLFRKEGQNVTLSCEQNLNHDAMYWYRQDPGQGLRLIYYSQIVNDFQKGDIAEGYSVSREKKESFPLTVTSAQKNPTAFYLCASRSTGELFFGEGSRLTVL.

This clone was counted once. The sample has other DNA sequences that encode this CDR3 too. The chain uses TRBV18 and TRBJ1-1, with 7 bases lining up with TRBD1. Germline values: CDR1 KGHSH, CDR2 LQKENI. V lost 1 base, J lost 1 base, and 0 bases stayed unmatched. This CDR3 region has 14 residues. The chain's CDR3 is CASSPRQGNTEAFF. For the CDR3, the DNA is TGTGCCAGCTCACCACGACAGGGGAACACTGAAGCTTTCTTT.

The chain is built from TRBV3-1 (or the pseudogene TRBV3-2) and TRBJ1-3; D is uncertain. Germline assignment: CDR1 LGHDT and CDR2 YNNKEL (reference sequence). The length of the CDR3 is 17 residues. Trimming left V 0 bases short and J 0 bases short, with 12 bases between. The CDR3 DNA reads TGTGCCAGCAGCCAAGATAGTTATTCCACCTCTGGAAACACCATATATTTT. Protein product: CASSQDSYSTSGNTIYF.

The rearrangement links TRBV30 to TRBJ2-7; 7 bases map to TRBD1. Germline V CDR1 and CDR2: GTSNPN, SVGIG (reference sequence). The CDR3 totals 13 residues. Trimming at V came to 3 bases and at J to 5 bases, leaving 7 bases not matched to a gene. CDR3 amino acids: CAWRRQGTHEQYF. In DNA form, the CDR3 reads TGTGCCTGGAGAAGACAGGGCACTCACGAGCAGTACTTC.

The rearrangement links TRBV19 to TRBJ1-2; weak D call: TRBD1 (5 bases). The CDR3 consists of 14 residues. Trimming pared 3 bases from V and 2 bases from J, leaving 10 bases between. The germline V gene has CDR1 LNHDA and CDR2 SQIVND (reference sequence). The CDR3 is CASSIPRANYGYTF. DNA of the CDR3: TGTGCCAGTAGTATCCCCAGGGCCAACTATGGCTACACCTTC.

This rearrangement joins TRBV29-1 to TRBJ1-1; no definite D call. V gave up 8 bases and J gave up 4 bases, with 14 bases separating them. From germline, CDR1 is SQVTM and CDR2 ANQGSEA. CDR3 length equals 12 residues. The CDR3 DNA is TGCAGCACACGAGGAGTCCTCACTGAAGCTTTCTTT. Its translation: CSTRGVLTEAFF.

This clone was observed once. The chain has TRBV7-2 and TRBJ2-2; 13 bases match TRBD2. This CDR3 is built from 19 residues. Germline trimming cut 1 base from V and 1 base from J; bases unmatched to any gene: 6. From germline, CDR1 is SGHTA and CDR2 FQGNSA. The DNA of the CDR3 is TGTGCCAGCAGCTTAGATAGACTAGCGGGGGGCCTGAACACCGGGGAGCTGTTTTTT. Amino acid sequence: CASSLDRLAGGLNTGELFF.

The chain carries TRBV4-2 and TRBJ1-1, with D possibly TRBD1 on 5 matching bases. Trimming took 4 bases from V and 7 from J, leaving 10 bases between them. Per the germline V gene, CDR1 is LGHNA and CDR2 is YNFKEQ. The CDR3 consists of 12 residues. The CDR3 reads CASSPQGFEAFF. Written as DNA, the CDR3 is TGTGCCAGCAGCCCGCAGGGTTTTGAAGCTTTCTTT.

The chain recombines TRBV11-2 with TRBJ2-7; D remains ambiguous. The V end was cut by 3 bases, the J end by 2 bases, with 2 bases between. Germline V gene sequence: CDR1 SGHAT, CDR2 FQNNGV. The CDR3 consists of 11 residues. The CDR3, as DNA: TGTGCCAGCAGCTTTACCTACGAGCAGTACTTC. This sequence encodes CASSFTYEQYF.

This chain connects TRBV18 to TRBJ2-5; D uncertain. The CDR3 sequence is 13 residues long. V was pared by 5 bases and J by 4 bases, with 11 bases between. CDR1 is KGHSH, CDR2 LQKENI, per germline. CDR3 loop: CASSFGMSETQYF. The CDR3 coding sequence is TGTGCCAGCTCATTTGGGATGTCAGAGACCCAGTACTTC. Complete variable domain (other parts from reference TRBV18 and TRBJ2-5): NAGVMQNPRHLVRRRGQEARLRCSPMKGHSHVYWYRQLPEEGLKFMVYLQKENIIDESGMPKERFSAEFPKEGPSILRIQQVVRGDSAAYFCASSFGMSETQYFGPGTRLLVL.

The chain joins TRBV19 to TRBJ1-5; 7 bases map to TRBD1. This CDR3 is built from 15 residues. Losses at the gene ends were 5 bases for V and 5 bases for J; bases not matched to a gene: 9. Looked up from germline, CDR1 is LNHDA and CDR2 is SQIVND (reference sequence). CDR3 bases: TGTGCCAGTAGTGCCTACCCGCAGGGGGATCAGCCCCAGCATTTT. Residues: CASSAYPQGDQPQHF. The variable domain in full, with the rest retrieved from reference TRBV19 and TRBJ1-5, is DGGITQSPKYLFRKEGQNVTLSCEQNLNHDAMYWYRQDPGQGLRLIYYSQIVNDFQKGDIAEGYSVSREKKESFPLTVTSAQKNPTAFYLCASSAYPQGDQPQHFGDGTRLSIL.